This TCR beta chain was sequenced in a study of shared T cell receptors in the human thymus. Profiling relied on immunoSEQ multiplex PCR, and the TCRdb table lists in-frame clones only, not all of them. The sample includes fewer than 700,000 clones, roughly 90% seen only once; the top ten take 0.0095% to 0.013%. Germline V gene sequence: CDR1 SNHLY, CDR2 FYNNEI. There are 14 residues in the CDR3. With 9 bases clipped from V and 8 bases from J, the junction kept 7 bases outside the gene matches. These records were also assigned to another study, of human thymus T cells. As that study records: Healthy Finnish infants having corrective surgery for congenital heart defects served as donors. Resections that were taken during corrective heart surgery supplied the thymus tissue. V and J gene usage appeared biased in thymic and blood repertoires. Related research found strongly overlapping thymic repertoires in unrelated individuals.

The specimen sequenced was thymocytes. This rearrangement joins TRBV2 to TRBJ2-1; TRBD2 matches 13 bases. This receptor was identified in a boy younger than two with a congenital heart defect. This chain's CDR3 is CARKPLAGGDEQFF. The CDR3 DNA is TGTGCCAGGAAGCCACTAGCGGGAGGGGATGAGCAGTTCTTC. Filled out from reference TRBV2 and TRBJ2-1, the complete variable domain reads EPEVTQTPSHQVTQMGQEVILRCVPISNHLYFYWYRQILGQKVEFLVSFYNNEISEKSEIFDDQFSVERPDGSNFTLKIRSTKLEDSAMYFCARKPLAGGDEQFFGPGTRLTVL.